This T cell receptor beta chain is drawn from a study of type 1 regulatory T cells (dated by TCRdb to the early 2020s). In terms of the full investigation: The study characterized an in vitro protocol that generated a Tr1-enriched, alloantigen-specific CD4 T cell product named T-allo10. Patients with hematological malignancies who were receiving allogeneic hematopoietic stem cell transplantation were the group in which T-allo10 was being clinically evaluated.

On this clonotype: What antigen it recognizes has not been identified. No base-level quality is on record; no much larger clone is a single base apart.

Reads for this sample came from an Illumina MiSeq. The raw public reads went through TCRdb reprocessing: fastp at Q25, MiXCR clone calling, in-frame beta chains kept. Every CDR3 protein is listed once, alongside the most common genes and DNA of its rows. Within this sample are 25,000 or so distinct CDR3 sequences, with around half of them counted one time only. The ten largest clones capture 4.5% to 5.5% of the sample. The clonotype originates from a human donor in good health. What was sequenced was cultured T cells, either the whole culture or a sorted T cell fraction (not recorded which).

CDR3 protein: CASSYSATGGFEQYF. The sequence in DNA is TGTGCCAGCAGTTACAGCGCGACAGGGGGCTTCGAGCAGTACTTC. This chain joins TRBV6-2 or TRBV6-3 to TRBJ2-7, and TRBD1 aligns with 10 junction nucleotides. Germline trimming: 2 bases from V, 6 bases from J; junction bases outside gene matches: 7. The CDR3 sequence holds 15 residues, the cysteine and phenylalanine included. The read is trimmed to its CDR3 DNA, 45 bases read in frame from base 1. The germline V gene supplies CDR1 MNHEY and CDR2 SVGEGT.